This TCR beta chain was obtained from a study of T cells in narcolepsy. For the study at large: Donors had narcolepsy type 1 or type 2, or were healthy controls.

This clone has only a few counts. Its antigen is undetermined. Findings and caveats of the study: Reportedly, autoreactive clonotypes were serially detected in patients' blood but not controls'. Autoreactive HCRT-specific and TRIB2-specific clonotypes were marked in same-patient CSF-versus-blood CD4+ comparisons. Autoreactive clone sequences were missing from some blood memory CD4+ repertoires.

The CDR3 extends over 13 amino acids. The V and J ends lost 5 bases and 7 bases respectively, with 12 bases between them. CDR1 is SNHLY and CDR2 is FYNNEI in the germline V gene. Sequencing was performed with immunoSEQ multiplex PCR; in TCRdb, only in-frame clones are kept and a portion is missing. Here the sample spans some 25,000 clones, approximately 85% being singletons. This clonotype originated in a human donor with narcolepsy. The rearrangement joins TRBV2 to TRBJ2-1, with D possibly matching TRBD1 (5 bases). What was sequenced was CD45RA- memory CD4+ T cells from PBMCs. In nucleotides, the CDR3 is TGTGCCAGCAGTAACAGGCTTGGGAATGAGCAGTTCTTC. Translating it yields CASSNRLGNEQFF. The full variable domain, with the rest looked up from reference TRBV2 and TRBJ2-1, is EPEVTQTPSHQVTQMGQEVILRCVPISNHLYFYWYRQILGQKVEFLVSFYNNEISEKSEIFDDQFSVERPDGSNFTLKIRSTKLEDSAMYFCASSNRLGNEQFFGPGTRLTVL.